In its sample, the clone carrying this TCR beta chain was seen many times. The germline CDR1 and CDR2 sequences are MDHEN and SYDVKM. The CDR3 spans 12 residues. V dropped 6 bases and J dropped 5 bases, with 7 bases sitting between them. This record comes from a study of T-cell reconstitution after alpha-beta-depleted transplantation in children. Molecular barcoding with unique molecular identifiers was used for the TCRbeta library. TCRdb called the PCR reads again in MiXCR, with one record for every CDR3 protein. The sample holds a few hundred thousand distinct CDR3 sequences, roughly 15% seen once. This specimen consisted of PBMCs, obtained from the stem cell graft. The TCR sequence derives from a human donor who donated a stem cell graft to a child with Fanconi anemia. This sequence joins TRBV28 and TRBJ2-2; a weak D match, TRBD2 (6 bases). CDR3 protein: CASRGGTGELFF. As DNA, the CDR3 is TGTGCCAGCAGGGGGGGAACCGGGGAGCTGTTTTTT.